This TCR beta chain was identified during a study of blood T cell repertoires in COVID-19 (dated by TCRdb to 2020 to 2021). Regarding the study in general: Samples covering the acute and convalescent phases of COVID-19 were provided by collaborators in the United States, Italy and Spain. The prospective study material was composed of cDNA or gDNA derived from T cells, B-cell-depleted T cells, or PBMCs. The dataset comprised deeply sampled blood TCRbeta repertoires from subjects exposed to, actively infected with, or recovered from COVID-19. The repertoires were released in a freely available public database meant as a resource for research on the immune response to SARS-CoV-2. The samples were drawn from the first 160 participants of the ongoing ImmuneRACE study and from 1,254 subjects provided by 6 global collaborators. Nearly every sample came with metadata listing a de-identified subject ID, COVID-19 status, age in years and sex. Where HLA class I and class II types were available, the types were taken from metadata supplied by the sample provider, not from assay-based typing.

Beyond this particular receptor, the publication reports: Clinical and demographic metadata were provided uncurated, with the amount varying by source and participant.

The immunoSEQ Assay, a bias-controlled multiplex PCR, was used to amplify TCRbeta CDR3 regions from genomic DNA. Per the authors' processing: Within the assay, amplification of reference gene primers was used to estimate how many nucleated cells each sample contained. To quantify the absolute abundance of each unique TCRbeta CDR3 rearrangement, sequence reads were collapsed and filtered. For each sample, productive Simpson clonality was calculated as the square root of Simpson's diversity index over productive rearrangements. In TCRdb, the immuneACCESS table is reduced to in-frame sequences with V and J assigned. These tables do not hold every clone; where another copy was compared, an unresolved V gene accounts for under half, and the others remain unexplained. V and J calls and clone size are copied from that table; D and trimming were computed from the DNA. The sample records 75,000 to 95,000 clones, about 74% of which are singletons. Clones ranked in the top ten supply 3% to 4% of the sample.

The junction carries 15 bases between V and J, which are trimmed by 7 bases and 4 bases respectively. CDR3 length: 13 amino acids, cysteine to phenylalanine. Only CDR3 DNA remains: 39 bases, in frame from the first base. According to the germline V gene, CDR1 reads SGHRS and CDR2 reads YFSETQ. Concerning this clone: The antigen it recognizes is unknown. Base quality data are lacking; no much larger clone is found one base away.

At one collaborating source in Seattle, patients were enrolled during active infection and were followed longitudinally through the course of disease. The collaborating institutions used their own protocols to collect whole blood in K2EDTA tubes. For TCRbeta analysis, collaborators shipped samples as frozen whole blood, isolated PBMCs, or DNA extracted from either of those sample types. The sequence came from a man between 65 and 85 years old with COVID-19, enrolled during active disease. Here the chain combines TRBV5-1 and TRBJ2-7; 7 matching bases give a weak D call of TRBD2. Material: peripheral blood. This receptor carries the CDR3 CASSGGSRYEQYF. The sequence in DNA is TGCGCCAGCTCGGGGGGCAGCCGTTACGAGCAGTACTTC.